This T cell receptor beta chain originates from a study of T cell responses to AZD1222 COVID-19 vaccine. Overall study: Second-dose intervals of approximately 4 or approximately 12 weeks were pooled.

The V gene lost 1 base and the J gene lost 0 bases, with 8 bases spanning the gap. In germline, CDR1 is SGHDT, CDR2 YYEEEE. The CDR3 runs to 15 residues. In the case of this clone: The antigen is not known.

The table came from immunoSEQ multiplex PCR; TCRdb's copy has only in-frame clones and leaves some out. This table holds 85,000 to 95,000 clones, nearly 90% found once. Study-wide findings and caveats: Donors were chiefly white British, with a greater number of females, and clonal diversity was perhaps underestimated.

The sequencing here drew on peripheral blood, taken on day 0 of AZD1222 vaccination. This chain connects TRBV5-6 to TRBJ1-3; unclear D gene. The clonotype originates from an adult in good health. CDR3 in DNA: TGTGCCAGCAGCTTGTGGTCAGACTCTGGAAACACCATATATTTT. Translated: CASSLWSDSGNTIYF.